This T cell receptor beta chain derives from a study of shared T cell receptors in the human thymus. The CDR3 extends over 14 amino acids. Per germline, CDR1 MNHEY and CDR2 SMNVEV (reference sequence). The table came from immunoSEQ multiplex PCR; TCRdb's copy has only in-frame clones and leaves some out. Here the sample spans roughly 710,000 clones, around 85% being singletons. A further study also used this sample, focusing on human thymus T cells.

The V call is TRBV27, the J call TRBJ2-5, with D possibly TRBD1 on 6 matching bases. Gene TRBJ2-7 matches the end of the DNA better, so the J call may be wrong. The sample was thymocytes. The origin of this receptor is a girl in the first two years of life with a congenital heart defect. The DNA of the CDR3 is TGTGCCAGCAGTTCAACAGGGAGCTCCTACGAGCAGTACTTC. Translating it yields CASSSTGSSYEQYF.